A selection of T cell receptor beta chains follows, all from one sample in a study of neurological immune-mediated disorders. TCRdb independently ran MiXCR on the 5' RACE reads; one entry per CDR3 protein. Of tens of thousands of distinct CDR3 sequences listed, around 4.7% are singletons. Sequenced material: PBMCs. These receptors were taken from a woman in her sixties with multiple sclerosis. Each CDR3 is given with its conserved first and last residue.

j_gene: TRBJ2-1
v_gene: TRBV29-1
CDR3aa: CSVVVPSGYNEQFF

j_gene: TRBJ2-1
v_gene: TRBV20-1
CDR3aa: CSAIRGTVINEQFF

j_gene: TRBJ2-6
v_gene: TRBV4-1
CDR3aa: CASSHDTKNRAISSGANVLTF

j_gene: TRBJ2-1
v_gene: TRBV27
CDR3aa: CASRTIGTGVYNEQFF

j_gene: TRBJ1-5
v_gene: TRBV14
CDR3aa: CASSQDGSQPQHF

j_gene: TRBJ1-5
v_gene: TRBV10-2
CDR3aa: CASSEFGDQPQHF

j_gene: TRBJ1-5
v_gene: TRBV24-1
CDR3aa: CATSEGHPNQPQHF

j_gene: TRBJ1-4
v_gene: TRBV20-1
CDR3aa: CSAPRDRRSNEKLFF

j_gene: TRBJ2-7
v_gene: TRBV20-1
CDR3aa: CSARDKVKTYEQYF

j_gene: TRBJ1-3
v_gene: TRBV12-3/TRBV12-4
CDR3aa: CASAQGSAGNTIYF

j_gene: TRBJ2-4
v_gene: TRBV7-2
CDR3aa: CASSLGGGADIQYF

j_gene: TRBJ2-1
v_gene: TRBV24-1
CDR3aa: CATSDPRRATWDEQFF

j_gene: TRBJ2-7
v_gene: TRBV24-1
CDR3aa: CATSDGVGGHEQYF

j_gene: TRBJ2-7
v_gene: TRBV5-1
CDR3aa: CASSPRDRVPEQYF

j_gene: TRBJ1-5
v_gene: TRBV29-1
CDR3aa: CSVEGAGGQPQHF

j_gene: TRBJ2-5
v_gene: TRBV5-6
CDR3aa: CASSGGPLQETQYF

j_gene: TRBJ2-1
v_gene: TRBV11-2
CDR3aa: CASSPRLAGNEQFF

j_gene: TRBJ1-5
v_gene: TRBV20-1
CDR3aa: CSARSARDSNQPQHF

j_gene: TRBJ1-4
v_gene: TRBV6-2/TRBV6-3
CDR3aa: CASSSAGGGELFF

j_gene: TRBJ1-2
v_gene: TRBV9
CDR3aa: CASSGQAINYGYTF

j_gene: TRBJ1-1
v_gene: TRBV14
CDR3aa: CASSQYGLAFF

j_gene: TRBJ2-2
v_gene: TRBV29-1
CDR3aa: CSVEAGRGGGTGELFF

j_gene: TRBJ2-7
v_gene: TRBV20-1
CDR3aa: CSARTGPEQYF

j_gene: TRBJ2-7
v_gene: TRBV7-8
CDR3aa: CASSYTGGGEQYF

j_gene: TRBJ1-5
v_gene: TRBV12-3/TRBV12-4
CDR3aa: CASSLAPSGGNQPQHF

j_gene: TRBJ2-7
v_gene: TRBV6-6
CDR3aa: CASSYGTGTYEQYF

j_gene: TRBJ2-7
v_gene: TRBV5-1
CDR3aa: CASSLAGTRSDAQYF

j_gene: TRBJ2-2
v_gene: TRBV9
CDR3aa: CASSQGGGTGELFF

j_gene: TRBJ2-1
v_gene: TRBV29-1
CDR3aa: CSGAQVRGLVNEQFF

j_gene: TRBJ1-1
v_gene: TRBV7-9
CDR3aa: CASSLGQGYAAFF

j_gene: TRBJ2-7
v_gene: TRBV3-1
CDR3aa: CASSRGRRPGEQYF

j_gene: TRBJ2-1
v_gene: TRBV4-2
CDR3aa: CASSQIRGSDPLLQFF

j_gene: TRBJ2-3
v_gene: TRBV14
CDR3aa: CASSQTLINTQYF

j_gene: TRBJ2-2
v_gene: TRBV6-4
CDR3aa: CASSGGAGGELFF

j_gene: TRBJ1-2
v_gene: TRBV5-1
CDR3aa: CASSTTGGYGYTF